This is a list of T cell receptor beta chains from one sample in a study of response to subunit inactivated influenza vaccine. Using its own MiXCR run on the RT-PCR reads, TCRdb lists one record per CDR3 protein. The sample contains around 300,000 distinct CDR3 sequences, approximately 23% of which appear only once. Sequenced here: PBMCs from blood, sampled less than 22 months after vaccination. These receptors originate from a man aged 45 to 75 who received an inactivated influenza vaccine. CDR3s include the opening cysteine and the closing phenylalanine or tryptophan. Fields, in order: clone size, V gene, D gene, J gene, CDR3 protein, CDR3 DNA. D genes are given only for firm matches. A clone size is listed for some rows: how often the clone was seen (once, few, many), or a class if it is expanded.

abundance: -; v_gene: TRBV5-1; d_gene: TRBD1; j_gene: TRBJ1-3; CDR3aa: CASSEQGASGNTIYF; CDR3nt: TGCGCCAGCAGCGAACAGGGGGCTTCTGGAAACACCATATATTTT
abundance: few; v_gene: TRBV3-1; d_gene: -; j_gene: TRBJ1-1; CDR3aa: CASSQGAEAFF; CDR3nt: TGTGCCAGCAGCCAAGGAGCTGAAGCTTTCTTT
abundance: -; v_gene: TRBV7-2; d_gene: TRBD2; j_gene: TRBJ2-1; CDR3aa: CASSLGGLANEQFF; CDR3nt: TGTGCCAGCAGCTTAGGTGGACTAGCAAATGAGCAGTTCTTC
abundance: -; v_gene: TRBV30; d_gene: -; j_gene: TRBJ1-6; CDR3aa: CAWFDPGRSDNSPLHF; CDR3nt: TGTGCCTGGTTCGACCCCGGACGTAGCGATAATTCACCCCTCCACTTT
abundance: few; v_gene: TRBV7-6; d_gene: TRBD1; j_gene: TRBJ1-2; CDR3aa: CASSSIGTGANYGYTF; CDR3nt: TGTGCCAGCAGCTCCATAGGGACAGGGGCTAACTATGGCTACACCTTC
abundance: -; v_gene: TRBV28; d_gene: TRBD1; j_gene: TRBJ1-6; CDR3aa: CASARGPYNSPLHF; CDR3nt: TGTGCCAGTGCCAGGGGGCCCTATAATTCACCCCTCCACTTT
abundance: -; v_gene: TRBV7-2; d_gene: TRBD2; j_gene: TRBJ2-2; CDR3aa: CASSFSGRGTGELFF; CDR3nt: TGTGCCAGCAGCTTTAGCGGGAGGGGAACCGGGGAGCTGTTTTTT
abundance: few; v_gene: TRBV5-5; d_gene: -; j_gene: TRBJ1-6; CDR3aa: CASSPDRTLDNSPLHF; CDR3nt: TGTGCCAGCAGCCCAGATCGGACACTCGATAATTCACCCCTCCACTTT
abundance: -; v_gene: TRBV12-3/TRBV12-4; d_gene: -; j_gene: TRBJ1-1; CDR3aa: CASSRGAGTEAFF; CDR3nt: TGTGCCAGCAGCCGGGGAGCTGGCACTGAAGCTTTCTTT
abundance: -; v_gene: TRBV5-5; d_gene: -; j_gene: TRBJ2-3; CDR3aa: CASSPGRDTQYF; CDR3nt: TGTGCCAGCAGCCCCGGGCGGGATACGCAGTATTTT
abundance: -; v_gene: TRBV14; d_gene: -; j_gene: TRBJ1-4; CDR3aa: CASSQGRGKKLFF; CDR3nt: TGTGCCAGCAGCCAGGGCCGGGGTAAAAAACTGTTTTTT
abundance: -; v_gene: TRBV20-1; d_gene: TRBD2; j_gene: TRBJ2-1; CDR3aa: CSARPPRLAGYNEQFF; CDR3nt: TGCAGTGCTAGACCGCCACGACTAGCGGGTTACAATGAGCAGTTCTTC
abundance: -; v_gene: TRBV7-9; d_gene: -; j_gene: TRBJ2-5; CDR3aa: CASSLVRQFQETQYF; CDR3nt: TGTGCCAGCAGCTTAGTCAGACAATTCCAAGAGACCCAGTACTTC
abundance: many; v_gene: TRBV6-5; d_gene: -; j_gene: TRBJ1-2; CDR3aa: CASISYYGYTF; CDR3nt: TGTGCCAGCATCTCCTATTATGGCTACACCTTC
abundance: -; v_gene: TRBV11-1; d_gene: TRBD2; j_gene: TRBJ2-7; CDR3aa: CASSLAGTSGTSGSFYEQYF; CDR3nt: TGTGCCAGCAGCTTGGCCGGGACCTCCGGGACTAGCGGGAGTTTTTACGAGCAGTACTTC
abundance: -; v_gene: TRBV6-1; d_gene: -; j_gene: TRBJ2-5; CDR3aa: CASSNPSGTQYF; CDR3nt: TGTGCCAGCAGTAACCCTTCAGGGACCCAGTACTTC
abundance: -; v_gene: TRBV5-6; d_gene: -; j_gene: TRBJ1-2; CDR3aa: CASTAGSANYGYTF; CDR3nt: TGTGCCAGCACTGCGGGGTCTGCTAACTATGGCTACACCTTC
abundance: -; v_gene: TRBV18; d_gene: -; j_gene: TRBJ1-3; CDR3aa: CASSPPWTLDYSGNTIYF; CDR3nt: TGTGCCAGCTCACCCCCCTGGACACTTGATTACTCTGGAAACACCATATATTTT
abundance: few; v_gene: TRBV24-1; d_gene: TRBD1; j_gene: TRBJ1-2; CDR3aa: CATSDLQGGGYTF; CDR3nt: TGTGCCACCAGTGATTTACAGGGGGGAGGCTACACCTTC
abundance: -; v_gene: TRBV20-1; d_gene: TRBD2; j_gene: TRBJ2-4; CDR3aa: CSARARLAGGLIAKNIQYF; CDR3nt: TGCAGTGCTCGCGCCCGACTAGCGGGAGGATTAATAGCCAAAAACATTCAGTACTTC
abundance: -; v_gene: TRBV28; d_gene: -; j_gene: TRBJ1-6; CDR3aa: CASSFLGAPGWSPLHF; CDR3nt: TGTGCCAGCAGTTTTTTAGGGGCTCCGGGGTGGTCACCCCTCCACTTT
abundance: -; v_gene: TRBV15; d_gene: -; j_gene: TRBJ2-2; CDR3aa: CATSEDVGTGELFF; CDR3nt: TGTGCCACCAGCGAAGATGTAGGAACCGGGGAGCTGTTTTTT
abundance: -; v_gene: TRBV11-1; d_gene: TRBD1; j_gene: TRBJ1-5; CDR3aa: CASGQGSNQPQHF; CDR3nt: TGTGCCAGCGGACAGGGCAGCAATCAGCCCCAGCATTTT
abundance: once; v_gene: TRBV28; d_gene: TRBD2; j_gene: TRBJ2-2; CDR3aa: CASSFTLAGANTGELFF; CDR3nt: TGTGCCAGCAGTTTTACCCTAGCGGGGGCGAACACCGGGGAGCTGTTTTTT
abundance: few; v_gene: TRBV6-1; d_gene: -; j_gene: TRBJ2-2; CDR3aa: CASSQQGAWILAANTGELFF; CDR3nt: TGTGCCAGCAGTCAACAGGGGGCGTGGATACTAGCGGCGAACACCGGGGAGCTGTTTTTT
abundance: -; v_gene: TRBV29-1; d_gene: TRBD1; j_gene: TRBJ2-2; CDR3aa: CSVVLRDRGNTGELFF; CDR3nt: TGCAGCGTTGTATTACGGGACAGGGGGAACACCGGGGAGCTGTTTTTT
abundance: -; v_gene: TRBV7-9; d_gene: TRBD1; j_gene: TRBJ1-1; CDR3aa: CASSPWTGELNTEAFF; CDR3nt: TGTGCCAGCAGCCCCTGGACAGGGGAGCTGAACACTGAAGCTTTCTTT
abundance: few; v_gene: TRBV20-1; d_gene: TRBD1; j_gene: TRBJ1-6; CDR3aa: CSAPTGSLEGSPLHF; CDR3nt: TGCAGTGCTCCGACAGGGAGCCTCGAGGGTTCACCCCTCCACTTT
abundance: -; v_gene: TRBV7-9; d_gene: -; j_gene: TRBJ2-5; CDR3aa: CASSLGRPTALQETQYF; CDR3nt: TGTGCCAGCAGCTTAGGTCGCCCCACAGCCCTCCAAGAGACCCAGTACTTC
abundance: -; v_gene: TRBV6-2/TRBV6-3; d_gene: -; j_gene: TRBJ1-5; CDR3aa: CASARAGGNQPQHF; CDR3nt: TGTGCCAGCGCTAGGGCAGGGGGCAATCAGCCCCAGCATTTT
abundance: few; v_gene: TRBV7-2; d_gene: -; j_gene: TRBJ2-3; CDR3aa: CASSLASGKSTDTQYF; CDR3nt: TGTGCCAGCAGCTTAGCCAGCGGAAAGAGCACAGATACGCAGTATTTT
abundance: few; v_gene: TRBV10-3; d_gene: -; j_gene: TRBJ1-5; CDR3aa: CAIGGKGSSNQPQHF; CDR3nt: TGTGCCATCGGAGGTAAGGGGAGCAGCAATCAGCCCCAGCATTTT
abundance: few; v_gene: TRBV4-3; d_gene: -; j_gene: TRBJ2-7; CDR3aa: CASSQDVSFYEQYF; CDR3nt: TGCGCCAGCAGCCAAGATGTCAGCTTCTACGAGCAGTACTTC
abundance: few; v_gene: TRBV29-1; d_gene: TRBD2; j_gene: TRBJ2-1; CDR3aa: CSAGSRLARNEQFF; CDR3nt: TGCAGCGCCGGTAGTAGACTAGCACGTAATGAGCAGTTCTTC
abundance: -; v_gene: TRBV4-1; d_gene: -; j_gene: TRBJ1-2; CDR3aa: CASSPSLDYGYTF; CDR3nt: TGCGCCAGCAGTCCTTCTCTAGACTATGGCTACACCTTC
abundance: many; v_gene: TRBV20-1; d_gene: -; j_gene: TRBJ1-6; CDR3aa: CSAPEGDSPLHF; CDR3nt: TGCAGTGCTCCCGAGGGGGACTCACCCCTCCACTTT
abundance: -; v_gene: TRBV7-8; d_gene: -; j_gene: TRBJ2-1; CDR3aa: CASSLSREFEQFF; CDR3nt: TGTGCCAGCAGCTTGTCCCGGGAATTTGAGCAGTTCTTC
abundance: few; v_gene: TRBV5-6; d_gene: -; j_gene: TRBJ1-6; CDR3aa: CASSLRTVYNSPLHF; CDR3nt: TGTGCCAGCAGCTTGAGGACGGTTTATAATTCACCCCTCCACTTT
abundance: few; v_gene: TRBV7-9; d_gene: -; j_gene: TRBJ1-1; CDR3aa: CASSPTGQLMNTEAFF; CDR3nt: TGTGCCAGCAGCCCGACCGGACAGCTCATGAACACTGAAGCTTTCTTT
abundance: -; v_gene: TRBV13; d_gene: -; j_gene: TRBJ1-4; CDR3aa: CASSSKAGPQDEKLFF; CDR3nt: TGTGCCAGCAGTTCGAAAGCCGGGCCACAGGATGAAAAACTGTTTTTT
abundance: -; v_gene: TRBV3-2; d_gene: -; j_gene: TRBJ2-1; CDR3aa: CASSGIERGIEQFF; CDR3nt: TGTGCCAGCAGTGGGATAGAGCGGGGGATTGAGCAGTTCTTC
abundance: few; v_gene: TRBV5-1; d_gene: -; j_gene: TRBJ1-2; CDR3aa: CASTFGANYGYTF; CDR3nt: TGCGCCAGCACCTTCGGGGCTAACTATGGCTACACCTTC
abundance: -; v_gene: TRBV6-5; d_gene: -; j_gene: TRBJ1-5; CDR3aa: CASSYGAGNQPQHF; CDR3nt: TGTGCCAGCAGTTACGGGGCCGGCAATCAGCCCCAGCATTTT
abundance: -; v_gene: TRBV5-5; d_gene: -; j_gene: TRBJ2-3; CDR3aa: CASSKESDTQYF; CDR3nt: TGTGCCAGCAGCAAAGAGTCAGATACGCAGTATTTT
abundance: -; v_gene: TRBV5-6; d_gene: -; j_gene: TRBJ1-1; CDR3aa: CASSWGGMNTEAFF; CDR3nt: TGTGCCAGCAGCTGGGGGGGCATGAACACTGAAGCTTTCTTT
abundance: many; v_gene: TRBV5-1; d_gene: TRBD1; j_gene: TRBJ1-2; CDR3aa: CASSPLGQGNGYTF; CDR3nt: TGCGCCAGCAGCCCGCTGGGACAGGGGAATGGCTACACCTTC
abundance: -; v_gene: TRBV11-1; d_gene: -; j_gene: TRBJ1-1; CDR3aa: CASSFGRKVNTEAFF; CDR3nt: TGTGCCAGCAGCTTCGGAAGAAAGGTGAACACTGAAGCTTTCTTT
abundance: few; v_gene: TRBV3-1; d_gene: TRBD1; j_gene: TRBJ1-1; CDR3aa: CASSQGDRTLAFF; CDR3nt: TGTGCCAGCAGCCAAGGGGACAGAACTCTGGCTTTCTTT
abundance: -; v_gene: TRBV27; d_gene: -; j_gene: TRBJ1-3; CDR3aa: CASSLTGLAGNTIYF; CDR3nt: TGTGCCAGCAGTTTAACAGGGCTAGCTGGAAACACCATATATTTT
abundance: -; v_gene: TRBV6-1; d_gene: -; j_gene: TRBJ2-1; CDR3aa: CASRKTSSSYNEQFF; CDR3nt: TGTGCCAGCAGAAAAACATCGAGCTCCTACAATGAGCAGTTCTTC
abundance: -; v_gene: TRBV5-4; d_gene: -; j_gene: TRBJ1-1; CDR3aa: CASSYGSQGMNTEAFF; CDR3nt: TGTGCCAGCAGCTATGGGAGTCAGGGTATGAACACTGAAGCTTTCTTT
abundance: -; v_gene: TRBV20-1; d_gene: -; j_gene: TRBJ2-7; CDR3aa: CSARDRGRNSYEQYF; CDR3nt: TGCAGTGCTAGAGATCGAGGGAGGAATTCCTACGAGCAGTACTTC
abundance: -; v_gene: TRBV5-1; d_gene: -; j_gene: TRBJ1-1; CDR3aa: CASSWDGLNTEAFF; CDR3nt: TGCGCCAGCAGCTGGGACGGGCTGAACACTGAAGCTTTCTTT
abundance: few; v_gene: TRBV4-1; d_gene: -; j_gene: TRBJ1-6; CDR3aa: CASSQVSFWGNSPLHF; CDR3nt: TGCGCCAGCAGCCAAGTGTCTTTTTGGGGGAATTCACCCCTCCACTTT
abundance: few; v_gene: TRBV5-1; d_gene: -; j_gene: TRBJ1-1; CDR3aa: CASSLDGRVNTEAFF; CDR3nt: TGCGCCAGCAGCTTGGACGGCAGGGTGAACACTGAAGCTTTCTTT